A selection of T cell receptor beta chains follows, all from one sample in a study of control samples from healthy donors and cancer patients. Using immunoSEQ multiplex PCR, the repertoire was profiled, and TCRdb retains in-frame clones only, with some absent. The sample yields some 190,000 clones, about 90% seen once. The sequencing sample was made of blood. The receptors shown here come from a young man in good health. CDR3s include the opening cysteine and the closing phenylalanine or tryptophan. Each record gives: J gene, D gene, CDR3 length, clone size, V gene, CDR3 protein, CDR3 DNA. D genes are given only for firm matches. The size field is filled for only some rows; it gives once, few, many or a size class.

>TRBJ2-1|NA|16|NA|TRBV5-1
CASSATSAGKKNEQFF
TGCGCCAGCAGCGCGACCTCGGCGGGCAAAAAGAATGAGCAGTTCTTC
>TRBJ2-7|NA|13|NA|TRBV18
CASSPPTSNEQYF
TGTGCCAGCTCACCGCCGACAAGCAACGAGCAGTACTTC
>TRBJ2-7|TRBD1|15|NA|TRBV27
CASSLWAGGTYEQYF
TGTGCCAGCAGTTTATGGGCAGGGGGCACCTACGAGCAGTACTTC
>TRBJ2-3|NA|16|NA|TRBV6-6
CASSSHRVVLSDTQYF
TGTGCCAGCAGTTCCCACAGGGTAGTTTTATCAGATACGCAGTATTTT
>TRBJ2-2|NA|16|NA|TRBV4-1
CASSQVTTGNTGELFF
TGCGCCAGCAGCCAGGTAACGACAGGGAACACCGGGGAGCTGTTTTTT
>TRBJ2-7|NA|14|NA|TRBV7-8
CASSFGTGTYEQYF
TGTGCCAGCAGCTTTGGGACGGGCACCTACGAGCAGTACTTC
>TRBJ2-1|NA|14|NA|TRBV6-5
CASRQDYSYNEQFF
TGTGCCAGTAGACAGGATTACTCCTACAATGAGCAGTTCTTC
>TRBJ1-2|TRBD1|13|NA|TRBV29-1
CSATQGAGYGYTF
TGCAGCGCCACACAGGGGGCGGGCTATGGCTACACCTTC
>TRBJ1-4|TRBD1|16|NA|TRBV18
CASTGRDRGTNEKLFF
TGTGCCAGCACCGGAAGGGACAGGGGCACTAATGAAAAACTGTTTTTT
>TRBJ2-3|NA|16|once|TRBV15
CATSRHTGLAVNTQYF
TGTGCCACCAGCAGACATACAGGGCTAGCGGTGAATACGCAGTATTTT
>TRBJ2-2|TRBD1|13|NA|TRBV5-8
CASNRGNTGELFF
TGTGCCAGCAACAGGGGGAACACCGGGGAGCTGTTTTTT
>TRBJ1-4|NA|16|NA|TRBV11-2
CASSSFRRATNEKLFF
TGTGCCAGCAGCTCATTCCGACGAGCAACTAATGAAAAACTGTTTTTT
>TRBJ2-7|NA|13|NA|TRBV27
CASSLGRSYEQYF
TGTGCCAGCAGTTTGGGCAGGTCGTACGAGCAGTACTTC
>TRBJ1-6|NA|15|NA|TRBV19
CASSTDRTNNSPLHF
TGTGCCAGTAGCACTGACAGGACAAATAATTCACCCCTCCACTTT
>TRBJ1-2|NA|15|NA|TRBV5-4
CASRNNSGGNYGYTF
TGTGCCAGCAGGAATAACAGTGGGGGAAACTATGGCTACACCTTC
>TRBJ1-4|TRBD1|15|NA|TRBV20-1
CSAIDRGRGSEKLFF
TGCAGTGCTATTGACAGGGGGCGCGGAAGTGAAAAACTGTTTTTT
>TRBJ2-7|NA|18|NA|TRBV4-2
CASSQVINEANHRYEQYF
TGTGCCAGCAGCCAGGTTATAAACGAGGCGAACCATCGATACGAGCAGTACTTC
>TRBJ1-1|TRBD1|15|NA|TRBV14
CASSPRQGINTEAFF
TGTGCCAGCAGCCCCCGACAGGGAATCAACACTGAAGCTTTCTTT
>TRBJ1-1|NA|17|once|TRBV7-2
CASSLEYLRDMNTEAFF
TGTGCCAGCAGCTTAGAATACCTCCGGGATATGAACACTGAAGCTTTCTTT
>TRBJ2-7|TRBD2|13|many|TRBV28
CASRGLAPYEQYF
TGTGCCAGCAGGGGACTAGCGCCCTACGAGCAGTACTTC
>TRBJ2-1|NA|13|NA|TRBV19
CASSATGHNEQFF
TGTGCCAGTAGCGCAACGGGGCACAATGAGCAGTTCTTC
>TRBJ1-3|NA|13|NA|TRBV5-6
CASSLYSGNTIYF
TGTGCCAGCAGCTTATACTCTGGAAACACCATATATTTT
>TRBJ1-3|NA|17|NA|TRBV4-1
CASSHSELRTSGNTIYF
TGCGCCAGCAGCCACAGTGAGCTCCGGACGTCTGGAAACACCATATATTTT
>TRBJ2-1|NA|13|NA|TRBV11-3
CASSARTTPEQFF
TGTGCCAGCAGCGCCCGAACGACGCCTGAGCAGTTCTTC
>TRBJ2-7|TRBD2|14|NA|TRBV6-5
CASIESGRPYEQYF
TGTGCCAGCATAGAAAGCGGGAGACCCTACGAGCAGTACTTC
>TRBJ1-5|NA|15|NA|TRBV19
CASSISSRFNQPQHF
TGTGCCAGTAGTATCTCAAGTAGGTTCAATCAGCCCCAGCATTTT
>TRBJ1-2|NA|14|NA|TRBV7-3
CASSLNPGVYGYTF
TGTGCCAGCAGCTTAAATCCGGGAGTCTATGGCTACACCTTC
>TRBJ2-7|NA|15|NA|TRBV4-2
CASSQDRATDYEQYF
TGTGCCAGCAGCCAAGATCGGGCCACCGACTACGAGCAGTACTTC
>TRBJ1-5|NA|19|NA|TRBV19
CASSPHKIVDSGGNQPQHF
TGTGCCAGTAGTCCCCATAAAATAGTCGACAGTGGGGGCAATCAGCCCCAGCATTTT
>TRBJ2-2|TRBD2|16|NA|TRBV27
CASSLTSGANTGELFF
TGTGCCAGCAGTCTAACTAGCGGGGCGAACACCGGGGAGCTGTTTTTT
>TRBJ2-7|TRBD1|13|NA|TRBV5-1
CASSADRRYEQYF
TGCGCCAGCAGCGCGGACAGGCGATACGAGCAGTACTTC
>TRBJ1-1|NA|14|NA|TRBV19
CASSTAGADTEAFF
TGTGCCAGTAGTACGGCGGGGGCGGACACTGAAGCTTTCTTT
>TRBJ1-4|TRBD1|15|NA|TRBV19
CASYDPGQGNEKLFF
TGTGCCAGCTACGATCCGGGACAGGGTAATGAAAAACTGTTTTTT
>TRBJ1-4|NA|15|NA|TRBV5-1
CASSRIQGDNEKLFF
TGCGCCAGCAGTCGTATTCAAGGAGATAATGAAAAACTGTTTTTT
>TRBJ2-7|NA|13|NA|TRBV7-9
CASSAQGTYEQYF
TGTGCCAGCAGCGCACAGGGAACCTACGAGCAGTACTTC
>TRBJ2-6|NA|13|NA|TRBV30
CAWRLSGANVLTF
TGTGCCTGGAGATTATCTGGGGCCAACGTCCTGACTTTC
>TRBJ2-1|TRBD2|13|NA|TRBV12-3/TRBV12-4
CASTPSGGDEQFF
TGTGCCAGCACCCCTAGCGGGGGGGATGAGCAGTTCTTC
>TRBJ2-2|NA|13|once|TRBV7-3
CASSRPGAGELFF
TGTGCCAGCAGCCGACCGGGCGCCGGGGAGCTGTTTTTT
>TRBJ1-2|NA|14|NA|TRBV6-5
CASSYSFKNYGYTF
TGTGCCAGCAGTTACTCGTTCAAAAACTATGGCTACACCTTC
>TRBJ2-3|NA|14|NA|TRBV3-1/TRBV3-2
CASSNDRRRDTQYF
TGTGCCAGCAGCAATGACAGGCGACGAGATACGCAGTATTTT
>TRBJ2-7|NA|14|NA|TRBV28
CASKTTGFTYEQYF
TGTGCCAGCAAAACTACCGGGTTTACCTACGAGCAGTACTTC
>TRBJ1-1|NA|15|once|TRBV3-1/TRBV3-2
CASSRYTTGNTEAFF
TGTGCCAGCAGCCGTTACACTACAGGGAACACTGAAGCTTTCTTT
>TRBJ1-2|TRBD1|15|NA|TRBV29-1
CSVEDGTESLYGYTF
TGCAGCGTTGAAGACGGGACAGAAAGTCTCTATGGCTACACCTTC
>TRBJ1-3|NA|15|NA|TRBV5-6
CASSGGTLIGNTIYF
TGTGCCAGCAGCGGCGGAACCCTTATTGGAAACACCATATATTTT
>TRBJ1-1|NA|13|NA|TRBV13
CASSLRLNTEAFF
TGTGCCAGCAGCCTCAGGTTGAACACTGAAGCTTTCTTT
>TRBJ2-7|NA|13|once|TRBV7-9
CASSSNTYYEQYF
TGTGCCAGCAGCTCCAATACATACTACGAGCAGTACTTC
>TRBJ1-1|NA|13|NA|TRBV3-1/TRBV3-2
CASRGQVNTEAFF
TGTGCCAGCAGAGGACAAGTGAACACTGAAGCTTTCTTT
>TRBJ2-3|NA|13|NA|TRBV4-1
CASSQQEADTQYF
TGCGCCAGCAGCCAACAAGAAGCAGATACGCAGTATTTT
>TRBJ1-2|NA|16|once|TRBV7-2
CASSLYLGTSGGGYTF
TGTGCCAGCAGCTTATACCTCGGGACAAGCGGGGGTGGCTACACCTTC
>TRBJ1-6|TRBD1|15|once|TRBV3-1/TRBV3-2
CASSLRDRVGSPLHF
TGTGCCAGCAGCCTCAGGGACAGGGTAGGATCACCCCTCCACTTT
>TRBJ2-1|NA|15|NA|TRBV7-9
CASSLDRATHNEQFF
TGTGCCAGCAGCTTAGACAGGGCCACACACAATGAGCAGTTCTTC
>TRBJ2-2|NA|12|NA|TRBV3-1/TRBV3-2
CASSQGLGELFF
TGTGCCAGCAGCCAAGGCCTCGGGGAGCTGTTTTTT
>TRBJ1-6|NA|14|NA|TRBV6-6
CASTTGGHNSPLHF
TGTGCCAGCACCACCGGGGGCCATAATTCACCCCTCCACTTT
>TRBJ1-4|NA|12|once|TRBV6-1
CASSEEDRKLFF
TGTGCCAGCAGTGAGGAAGATAGGAAACTGTTTTTT
>TRBJ2-7|TRBD1|12|NA|TRBV6-5
CASRTGEYEQYF
TGTGCCAGCAGGACAGGGGAGTACGAGCAGTACTTC
>TRBJ1-6|TRBD1|16|NA|TRBV7-8
CASSLVRDRYNSPLHF
TGTGCCAGCAGCTTAGTTCGGGACAGATATAATTCACCCCTCCACTTT
>TRBJ2-3|TRBD2|17|NA|TRBV5-1
CASSPWGSGYSTDTQYF
TGCGCCAGCAGCCCCTGGGGTAGCGGGTACAGCACAGATACGCAGTATTTT
>TRBJ1-5|NA|15|few|TRBV7-2
CASSLDSGLSGPQHF
TGTGCCAGCAGCTTAGACAGCGGCCTATCTGGGCCCCAGCATTTT
>TRBJ2-3|NA|11|NA|TRBV5-1
CASSLGDTQYF
TGCGCCAGCAGCTTGGGAGATACGCAGTATTTT
>TRBJ1-1|NA|15|once|TRBV11-2
CASSPPGHANTEAFF
TGTGCCAGCAGCCCACCGGGACACGCAAACACTGAAGCTTTCTTT